This T cell receptor (beta chain) stems from a study of blood T cell repertoires in COVID-19. Study-level information: COVID-19 samples collected from the United States, Italy and Spain covered acute and convalescent phases.

V lost 3 bases, J lost 6 bases, and 11 bases stayed unmatched. From germline, CDR1 is DFQATT and CDR2 SNEGSKA (reference sequence). The CDR3 runs 14 residues. This clone was detected once. TCRdb keeps only in-frame clones here, not all; method: immunoSEQ multiplex PCR. This table holds approximately 140,000 clones, approximately 87% found once. This clonotype originated in a man aged 45-65 years in a cohort exposed to, infected with or recovered from COVID-19 (not recorded which). Sequenced input: PBMCs or T cells enriched from blood (not recorded which). The V and J genes are TRBV20-1 and TRBJ2-7, with TRBD2 matching 7 bases. The CDR3 DNA reads TGCAGTGCTAGTCCCGCGGGAGTTTCGACCGAGCAGTACTTC. Amino acids: CSASPAGVSTEQYF.